This T cell receptor (beta chain) was obtained from a study of blood T cell dynamics during melanoma immunotherapy. Study-wide findings and caveats: PBMC repertoires of eventual disease-control patients split at W3 into clonality or diversity gains.

Time point denoted: pre-treatment baseline. Concerning this clone: What it binds is not known.

Generated by immunoSEQ multiplex PCR, the TCRdb table keeps only in-frame clones and is missing some. The table has some 5,600 clones, roughly 85% seen once. From germline, CDR1 is SGHTA and CDR2 FQGNSA. The CDR3 length is 14 residues. V was pared by 4 bases and J by 8 bases, with 14 bases between. J is TRBJ1-4 and V is TRBV7-2; the D is unclear. The sequence was obtained from a human donor with melanoma. The sample was blood, taken from a patient treated with checkpoint blockade. This CDR3 is CASSSTLGREKLFF. The CDR3 DNA is TGTGCCAGCAGCTCCACCCTCGGGAGAGAAAAACTGTTTTTT.